This T cell receptor (beta chain) came from a study of blood T cells in healthy people across ages. Overall study: Per two T cells, template switching captured roughly one barcoded beta molecule.

Then a second PCR, running about 7 to 11 cycles, was carried out with a sample-barcoded 5' primer and a J-beta primer mix. Every cDNA molecule carried a tag from a template-switch adaptor bearing 12 random nucleotides. At least 3 million CDR3-containing paired-end reads were obtained per sample. One entry per CDR3 protein, called by TCRdb with MiXCR from the 5' RACE reads. Of about 1.5 million distinct CDR3 sequences in the sample, 42% were seen once. With regard to this clonotype: Antigen specificity is unknown.

General study points: CMV status of donors was not determined, possibly confounding expanded clonotype changes.

Sequencing was carried out using blood. The sequence came from a woman under 30 in good health.

Here the CDR3 reads CASSAGWRGNTEAFF. CDR3 coding DNA: TGTGCCAGCAGCGCTGGTTGGAGGGGAAACACTGAAGCTTTCTTT. The rearrangement uses TRBV11-1 and TRBJ1-1; a possible D gene is TRBD1 (5 bases). The germline V and J ends were trimmed by 5 bases and 2 bases, with 15 bases remaining between them. Germline assignment: CDR1 SGHAT and CDR2 FQDESV (reference sequence). This CDR3 contains 15 residues.